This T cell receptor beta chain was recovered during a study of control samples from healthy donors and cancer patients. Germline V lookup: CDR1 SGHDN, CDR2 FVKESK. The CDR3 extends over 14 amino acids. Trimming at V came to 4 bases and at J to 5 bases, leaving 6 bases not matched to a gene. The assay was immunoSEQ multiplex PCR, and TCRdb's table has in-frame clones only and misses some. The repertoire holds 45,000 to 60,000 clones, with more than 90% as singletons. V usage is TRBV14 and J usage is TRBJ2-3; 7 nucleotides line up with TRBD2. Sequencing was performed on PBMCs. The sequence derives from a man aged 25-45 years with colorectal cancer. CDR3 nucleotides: TGTGCCAGCAGCCGACTAGCTACGATAGATACGCAGTATTTT. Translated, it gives CASSRLATIDTQYF. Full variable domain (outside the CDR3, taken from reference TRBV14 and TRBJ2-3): EAGVTQFPSHSVIEKGQTVTLRCDPISGHDNLYWYRRVMGKEIKFLLHFVKESKQDESGMPNNRFLAERTGGTYSTLKVQPAELEDSGVYFCASSRLATIDTQYFGPGTRLTVL.